The present T cell receptor beta chain was sequenced within a study of T cell responses to AZD1222 COVID-19 vaccine. Study observations and caveats: Repertoires in all cases were sampled only once the peak T cell response had passed. The donor group comprised mostly white British people and more females; the analysis possibly underestimated clonal diversity. Seropositive AZD1222 recipients at baseline numbered only five or six.

V lost 5 bases to trimming and J lost 3 bases; unmatched junction nucleotides: 5. This CDR3 contains 14 residues. Germline values: CDR1 MNHEY, CDR2 SVGAGI. Concerning this clone itself: Its matching antigen is unknown.

Both about-4-week and about-12-week second-dose recipients were combined. The assay was immunoSEQ multiplex PCR, and TCRdb's table has in-frame clones only and misses some. This sample has tens of thousands of clones; 75% to 90% occur once, and the top ten carry approximately 5%. This specimen was peripheral blood, taken 28 days after the second AZD1222 dose. The chain couples TRBV6-5 to TRBJ2-7; 9 positions agree with TRBD1. The clonotype was recovered from an adult who received the AZD1222 COVID-19 vaccine. The CDR3 loop is CASSTGTGYYEQYF. CDR3 bases: TGTGCCAGCAGTACCGGGACAGGGTACTACGAGCAGTACTTC.